Below, 21 T cell receptor beta chains from the same sample are listed, as sequenced in a study of immune characterization of retroperitoneal liposarcoma. One entry per CDR3 protein, called by TCRdb with MiXCR from the PCR reads. The sample consists of about 10,000 distinct CDR3 sequences, more than 35% of them appearing once. The sequenced material came from tumor tissue. These receptors came from a male donor with retroperitoneal liposarcoma.

This chain uses TRBV7-8 with TRBJ1-1, with 9 bases matching TRBD1. V shed 4 bases, J shed 5 bases, and the junction held 8 bases outside the gene matches. The germline gives CDR1 SGHVS, CDR2 FQNEAQ. This CDR3 comprises 15 residues. The CDR3 region is CASSSIRQGGTEAFF. CDR3 coding DNA: TGTGCCAGCAGCTCAATTCGACAGGGGGGGACTGAAGCTTTCTTT.

This clonotype is a singleton in its sample. The chain carries TRBV3-1 and TRBJ1-1, with no clear D. The CDR3 has 13 amino acids. Trimming took off 2 bases at V and 11 bases at J, with 15 bases between the two ends. The germline gives CDR1 LGHDT, CDR2 YNNKEL (reference sequence). The CDR3 sequence: CASSQFGGWVAFF. The CDR3 region has the DNA TGTGCCAGCAGCCAATTCGGAGGGTGGGTCGCTTTCTTT.

This clonotype is classed as medium-sized. The rearrangement uses TRBV6-1 and TRBJ2-1, with 7 nucleotides matching TRBD1. The end of the DNA aligns better with TRBJ2-7, so the J call may be wrong. The germline CDR1 and CDR2 sequences are MNHNS and SASEGT. This CDR3 region has 14 residues. The CDR3 nucleotides read TGTGCCGCCACCAGGGACAGCGACTTCTACGAGCAGTACTTC. It specifies CAATRDSDFYEQYF.

By proportion, this clonotype is large. The rearrangement links TRBV7-6 to TRBJ2-5; TRBD2 is a possible D gene (6 bases). Deletions cut 5 bases from V and 5 bases from J, with 24 bases between. Germline CDR1 and CDR2: SGHVS and FNYEAQ. This CDR3 comprises 17 residues. The CDR3 sequence is CASSPPFGRGEGETQYF. CDR3 coding DNA: TGTGCCAGCAGCCCCCCTTTCGGGCGGGGCGAGGGGGAGACCCAGTACTTC.

The V call is TRBV27, the J call TRBJ2-1; 10 positions agree with TRBD1. TRBJ2-7 explains the end of the DNA better; the J call may be wrong. This CDR3 region has 16 residues. The V gene's germline CDR1 is MNHEY and CDR2 SMNVEV (reference sequence). The CDR3 DNA reads TGTGCCAGCAGTTCATACCGGGACAGGGGATACAATGAGCAGTACTTC. This translates into CASSSYRDRGYNEQYF.

The rearrangement joins TRBV7-2 to TRBJ2-7; D perhaps matches TRBD2 (5 bases). Judging by the DNA end, TRBJ2-1 fits better; the J call may be wrong. The CDR3 loop spans 12 amino acids. Germline CDR1 and CDR2: SGHTA and FQGNSA. The CDR3 sequence: CASSLFAGEQFF. CDR3 sequence (DNA): TGTGCCAGCAGCTTATTCGCGGGCGAGCAGTTCTTC.

The chain has TRBV10-1 and TRBJ2-1, with 9 bases aligning to TRBD1. CDR3 length equals 16 residues. V gave up 5 bases and J gave up 0 bases; unmatched junction bases: 5. The V gene's germline CDR1 is WNHNN and CDR2 SYGVQD (reference sequence). CDR3 in DNA: TGCGCCAGCAGTTCCCAGACAGGGGGCTCCTACAATGAGCAGTTCTTC. It translates to CASSSQTGGSYNEQFF.

The chain employs TRBV27 and TRBJ2-5; D possibly matches TRBD1 or TRBD2 (6 bases each). Between the trimmed V and J ends, which lost 4 bases and 11 bases, there was a span of 17 bases. Per germline, CDR1 MNHEY and CDR2 SMNVEV (reference sequence). CDR3 length equals 13 residues. The chain's CDR3 is CASSWDGGVEQYF. CDR3 sequence (DNA): TGTGCCAGCAGTTGGGACGGGGGCGTTGAGCAGTACTTC.

This clonotype came up many times. The V gene is TRBV7-8, the J gene TRBJ1-1; TRBD1 is a possible D gene (5 bases). V lost 5 bases to trimming and J lost 0 bases, with 13 bases between them. The germline CDR1 and CDR2 sequences are SGHVS and FQNEAQ. The CDR3 extends over 15 amino acids. The DNA for the CDR3 is TGTGCCAGCAGCCCCCAGGGCGGGGTGAACACTGAAGCTTTCTTT. Translated, it gives CASSPQGGVNTEAFF. Variable domain in full (rest from reference TRBV7-8 and TRBJ1-1): GAGVSQSPRYKVAKRGQDVALRCDPISGHVSLFWYQQALGQGPEFLTYFQNEAQLDKSGLPSDRFFAERPEGSVSTLKIQRTQQEDSAVYLCASSPQGGVNTEAFFGQGTRLTVV.

CDR3 amino acids: CASSEGVALRPYEQYF. In nucleotides, the CDR3 is TGTGCCAGCAGTGAAGGTGTGGCCCTTCGACCCTACGAGCAGTACTTC. The chain has TRBV6-2 or TRBV6-3 and TRBJ2-5; D gene unclear. The J call is in doubt because the DNA end fits TRBJ2-7 better. Looked up from germline, CDR1 is MNHEY and CDR2 is SVGEGT. The CDR3 covers 16 residues.

This clonotype has a count of ten or more. The chain recombines TRBV27 with TRBJ2-5, with TRBD1 as a possible D gene (6 bases). The end of the DNA is better explained by TRBJ2-7, so the J call may be wrong. Germline CDR1 reads MNHEY; CDR2 reads SMNVEV (reference sequence). The CDR3 extends over 14 amino acids. DNA of the CDR3: TGTGCCAGCAGTTTAGGCAGGGGTTTCTACGAGCAGTACTTC. Amino acids: CASSLGRGFYEQYF.

This clonotype was recorded many times. This chain uses TRBV7-2 with TRBJ1-2, with D hard to call. Germline V gene data show CDR1 as SGHTA and CDR2 as FQGNSA. V lost 5 bases, J lost 1 base, and 5 bases lay in between. The CDR3 length is 12 residues. The CDR3 DNA follows: TGTGCCAGCAGCCCCGTTAACTATGGCTACACCTTC. This sequence encodes CASSPVNYGYTF.

This CDR3 is CASSELAEEQFF. The CDR3 nucleotides are TGCGCCAGCAGTGAGCTAGCCGAAGAGCAGTTCTTC. The chain couples TRBV10-1 to TRBJ2-1; D is perhaps TRBD2 (5 bases). CDR3 length: 12 amino acids. Trimming removed 2 bases from V and 10 bases from J, with 9 bases in between. Germline loops: CDR1 WNHNN, CDR2 SYGVQD (reference sequence).

The V gene is TRBV11-3, the J gene TRBJ2-1; D perhaps matches TRBD2 (6 bases). There are 14 residues in the CDR3. Trimming left V 1 base short and J 13 bases short, with 17 bases between. Germline V gene lookup returns CDR1 SGHNT and CDR2 YENEEA. CDR3 loop: CASSLGSGQNIQFF. In nucleotides, the CDR3 is TGTGCCAGCAGCTTAGGAAGCGGGCAAAACATTCAGTTCTTC.

The chain is built from TRBV6-1 and TRBJ2-1, with a weak D call TRBD2 (6 bases). V was shortened by 8 bases and J by 8 bases, with 7 bases between the two germline ends. Germline V gene data show CDR1 as MNHNS and CDR2 as SASEGT. The CDR3 has 10 residues. In nucleotides, the CDR3 is TGTGCCAGCGGGGACTATGAGCAGTTCTTC. Translating gives CASGDYEQFF.

The rearrangement links TRBV7-2 to TRBJ2-3; no clear D gene. Germline V gene sequence: CDR1 SGHTA, CDR2 FQGNSA. This CDR3 comprises 11 residues. V lost 5 bases, J lost 2 bases, and 2 bases lay in between. The CDR3 DNA follows: TGTGCCAGCAGCAACACAGATACGCAGTATTTT. Translating it yields CASSNTDTQYF.

With regard to this clonotype: Given a much more abundant clone one base away, this may be a read error. The V and J genes are TRBV7-8 and TRBJ2-5; the D gene is possibly TRBD1 (5 bases). From germline, CDR1 is SGHVS and CDR2 FQNEAQ. The CDR3 consists of 12 residues. CDR3 bases: TGTGTCAGCAGCCAGAGCAGGGTGGAGCAGTACTTC. Translation gives CVSSQSRVEQYF.

The chain recombines TRBV6-6 with TRBJ2-3, with D unresolved. V was clipped by 0 bases and J by 0 bases, with 7 bases between them. This CDR3 is 15 amino acids long. Germline V CDR1 and CDR2: MNHNY, SVGAGI (reference sequence). CDR3 amino acids: CASSYSGLSTDTQYF. In DNA, the CDR3 is TGTGCCAGCAGTTACTCGGGTTTGAGCACAGATACGCAGTATTTT.

With regard to this clonotype: This may arise from a read error, as a much more abundant clone is one base away. The chain recombines TRBV6-1 with TRBJ2-1, with D hard to call. CDR3 size: 14 residues. Germline V gene lookup returns CDR1 MNHNS and CDR2 SASEGT. The CDR3 sequence is CASSERVAGNGQFF. CDR3 coding DNA: TGTGCCAGCAGTGAACGTGTCGCCGGCAATGGGCAGTTCTTC.

This clonotype was observed a single time. V gene TRBV27 combines with J gene TRBJ2-5; D not resolved. The germline V and J ends were trimmed by 3 bases and 1 base, with 6 bases remaining between them. Germline loops: CDR1 MNHEY, CDR2 SMNVEV (reference sequence). The CDR3 length is 13 residues. The CDR3 here is CASSFGIQETQYF. In DNA, the CDR3 is TGTGCCAGCAGTTTTGGGATCCAAGAGACCCAGTACTTC.

V and J are TRBV11-2 and TRBJ2-7, with D perhaps matching TRBD1 (6 bases). V lost 5 bases to trimming and J lost 3 bases, with 17 bases between them. The CDR3 totals 15 residues. The germline gives CDR1 SGHAT, CDR2 FQNNGV. In DNA form, the CDR3 reads TGTGCCAGCAGCCACGCCGGGACACTAAACTACGAGCAGTACTTC. Its protein is CASSHAGTLNYEQYF.